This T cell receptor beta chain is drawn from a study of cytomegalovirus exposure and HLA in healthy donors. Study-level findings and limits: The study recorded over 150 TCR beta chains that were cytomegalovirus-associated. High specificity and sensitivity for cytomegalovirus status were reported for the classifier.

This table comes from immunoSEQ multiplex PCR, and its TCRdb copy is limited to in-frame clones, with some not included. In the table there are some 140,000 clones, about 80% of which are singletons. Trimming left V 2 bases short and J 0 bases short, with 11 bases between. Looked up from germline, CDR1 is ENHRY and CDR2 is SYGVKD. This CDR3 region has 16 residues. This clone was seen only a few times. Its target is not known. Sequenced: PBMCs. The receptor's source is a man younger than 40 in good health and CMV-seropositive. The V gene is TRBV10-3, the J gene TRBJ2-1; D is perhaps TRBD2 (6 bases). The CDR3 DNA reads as TGTGCCATCAGTGAGGGTGGGGGGAACTCCTACAATGAGCAGTTCTTC. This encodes CAISEGGGNSYNEQFF.